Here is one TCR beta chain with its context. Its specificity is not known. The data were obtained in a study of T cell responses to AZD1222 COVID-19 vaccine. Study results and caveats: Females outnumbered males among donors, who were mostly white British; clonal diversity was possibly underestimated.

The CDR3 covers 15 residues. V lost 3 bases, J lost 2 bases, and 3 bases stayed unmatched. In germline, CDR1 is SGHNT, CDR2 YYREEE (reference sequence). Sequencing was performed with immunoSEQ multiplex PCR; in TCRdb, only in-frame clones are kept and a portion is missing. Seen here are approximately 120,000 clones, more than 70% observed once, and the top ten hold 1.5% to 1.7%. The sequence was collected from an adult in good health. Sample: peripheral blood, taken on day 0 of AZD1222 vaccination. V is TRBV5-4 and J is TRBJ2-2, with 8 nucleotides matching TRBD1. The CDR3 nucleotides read TGTGCCAGCAGCTGGGGGACAGGCAACACCGGGGAGCTGTTTTTT. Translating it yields CASSWGTGNTGELFF. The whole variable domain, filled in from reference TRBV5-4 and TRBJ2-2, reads ETGVTQSPTHLIKTRGQQVTLRCSSQSGHNTVSWYQQALGQGPQFIFQYYREEENGRGNFPPRFSGLQFPNYSSELNVNALELDDSALYLCASSWGTGNTGELFFGEGSRLTVL.